The table lists the clone carrying this T cell receptor (beta chain) with a few counts. The antigen remains unidentified. Unique molecular identifiers were built into the TCRbeta library. MiXCR was run by TCRdb on the PCR reads, yielding one entry per CDR3 protein. The repertoire consists of fewer than 1 million distinct CDR3 sequences, with roughly 15% occurring once and the leading ten covering approximately 5%. This specimen comes from a study of T-cell reconstitution after alpha-beta-depleted transplantation in children. Study conclusions and caveats: Counts and diversity of T cells one year after transplant came mostly from newly produced T cells.

This specimen was PBMCs, mostly from graft donor cells, taken 360 days after TCRalphabeta/CD19-depleted stem cell transplant. The TCR originated in a male patient younger than 18 who had a stem cell transplant for acute lymphoblastic leukemia, so the T cells may come from the graft donor.

Here the CDR3 reads CAISESALGTTYNEQFF. The CDR3 coding sequence is TGTGCCATCAGTGAATCCGCCCTAGGGACTACCTACAATGAGCAGTTCTTC. V usage is TRBV10-3 and J usage is TRBJ2-1; 7 bases line up with TRBD2. The junction had 10 bases not matched to a gene; V was cut back by 3 bases and J by 2 bases. The CDR3 spans 17 residues. The germline V gene encodes CDR1 ENHRY and CDR2 SYGVKD.